This TCR beta chain comes out of a study of blood T cell repertoires in COVID-19 (dated by TCRdb to 2018 to 2021). For context, the study as a whole: Samples from collaborators originated in the United States, Italy and Spain and spanned both the acute and convalescent phases of COVID-19. The dataset comprised deeply sampled blood TCRbeta repertoires from subjects exposed to, actively infected with, or recovered from COVID-19. Nearly every sample came with metadata listing a de-identified subject ID, COVID-19 status, age in years and sex. Samples came from the ongoing ImmuneRACE study (first 160 participants) plus 1,254 subjects from 6 global collaborators. The repertoires were released in a freely available public database meant as a resource for research on the immune response to SARS-CoV-2. The material from the prospective study consisted of cDNA or gDNA derived from T cells, B-cell-depleted T cells, or PBMCs. Where HLA class I and class II types were available, the types were taken from metadata supplied by the sample provider, not from assay-based typing.

The V end loses 4 bases and the J end loses 5 bases, and a stretch of 12 bases separates them. The CDR3 has 14 amino acids, counting the end cysteine and phenylalanine. The DNA shown is the 42-base CDR3, in frame from base 1. As encoded in the germline V gene, CDR1 is SNHLY while CDR2 is FYNNEI. As to this clone: No cognate antigen has been identified for it. No base qualities exist here, and no much larger clone lies one base off it.

The immunoSEQ Assay, a bias-controlled multiplex PCR, was used to amplify TCRbeta CDR3 regions from genomic DNA. In the original analysis: Nucleated cell counts per sample were estimated from amplification of reference gene primers within the assay. To quantify the absolute abundance of each unique TCRbeta CDR3 rearrangement, sequence reads were collapsed and filtered. For each sample, productive Simpson clonality was calculated as the square root of Simpson's diversity index across productive rearrangements. TCRdb limited this immuneACCESS table to in-frame rearrangements with V and J called. A share of clones is missing; checked studies link under half to unresolved V genes, and the rest is unexplained. From that table come the V and J calls and clone size; the DNA was used to work out D and trimming. The sample profile shows roughly 150,000 clones; 80% to 85% of them were found once. Roughly a tenth of the sample rests with the top ten.

Overall study outcomes, separate from this receptor: How much clinical and demographic metadata was included differed by source and by participant, and the metadata was provided uncurated.

The collaborating institutions used their own protocols to collect whole blood in K2EDTA tubes. For TCRbeta analysis, collaborators shipped samples as frozen whole blood, isolated PBMCs, or DNA extracted from either of those sample types. This TCR was sampled from an older man with active or convalescent COVID-19. The sequence joins TRBV2 to TRBJ1-5, with TRBD1 perhaps the D gene, on 6 matching bases. Input material: peripheral blood. The CDR3 sequence is CASSAAYRDQPQHF. The DNA reads as follows: TGTGCCAGCAGTGCCGCCTACAGGGATCAGCCCCAGCATTTT.